The 15 T cell receptor beta chains below were found in one sample sequenced in a study of neurological immune-mediated disorders. TCRdb processed the 5' RACE reads anew with MiXCR; each CDR3 protein has one entry. The sample carries around 55,000 distinct CDR3 sequences, approximately 3.6% recorded once. Sequenced sample: CD4+ T cells from blood. The origin of the receptors is a woman in her thirties or forties with multiple sclerosis.

This clonotype was detected many times. V is TRBV5-1 and J is TRBJ2-1, with 11 bases that match TRBD2. Germline-derived CDR1 and CDR2 are SGHRS and YFSETQ. Unmatched junction bases numbered 11, after V lost 2 bases and J lost 10 bases. CDR3 length: 16 residues. The CDR3 reads CASSLSTSGVVGEQFF. In DNA, the CDR3 is TGCGCCAGCAGCTTATCGACTAGCGGGGTCGTGGGGGAGCAGTTCTTC.

Many counts were recorded for this clonotype. The chain recombines TRBV2 with TRBJ2-7; D possibly corresponds to TRBD1 (5 bases). CDR1 and CDR2 (germline): SNHLY, FYNNEI. V was trimmed by 6 bases and J by 0 bases, leaving 6 bases between them. CDR3 length: 12 amino acids. CDR3 protein: CASRDTSYEQYF. CDR3 DNA sequence: TGTGCCAGCAGGGACACCTCCTACGAGCAGTACTTC. Full variable domain (remainder filled in from reference TRBV2 and TRBJ2-7): EPEVTQTPSHQVTQMGQEVILRCVPISNHLYFYWYRQILGQKVEFLVSFYNNEISEKSEIFDDQFSVERPDGSNFTLKIRSTKLEDSAMYFCASRDTSYEQYFGPGTRLTVT.

This clonotype was seen repeatedly, ten times or more. The chain recombines TRBV20-1 with TRBJ1-1; D may be TRBD1 (6 bases). This CDR3 is 14 amino acids long. The germline CDR1 and CDR2 sequences are DFQATT and SNEGSKA (reference sequence). V was pared by 0 bases and J by 5 bases, with 13 bases between. The CDR3 is CSARDRVGATEAFF. DNA for the CDR3: TGCAGTGCTAGAGATAGAGTGGGGGCTACTGAAGCTTTCTTT.

Ten or more counts support this clonotype. The chain is built from TRBV4-1 and TRBJ2-2, with D perhaps TRBD2 (6 bases). Germline CDR1 MGHRA, CDR2 YSYEKL. Trimming left V 2 bases short and J 5 bases short, with 15 bases between. The CDR3 covers 16 residues. The CDR3 nucleotides are TGCGCCAGCAGCCAACCGACTAGAAGCAAGACCGGGGAGCTGTTTTTT. Translating it yields CASSQPTRSKTGELFF.

In its sample, this clonotype was seen many times. The V call is TRBV5-1, the J call TRBJ2-1; no firm D call. V was clipped by 3 bases and J by 5 bases, with 15 bases between them. This CDR3 region has 15 residues. CDR1 SGHRS and CDR2 YFSETQ come from the germline V gene. The CDR3 DNA sequence: TGCGCCAGCAGCTCGGCGCGGCTAGAAAACAATGAGCAGTTCTTC. Its protein is CASSSARLENNEQFF. The whole variable domain, filled in from reference TRBV5-1 and TRBJ2-1, reads KAGVTQTPRYLIKTRGQQVTLSCSPISGHRSVSWYQQTPGQGLQFLFEYFSETQRNKGNFPGRFSGRQFSNSRSEMNVSTLELGDSALYLCASSSARLENNEQFFGPGTRLTVL.

There are many counts of this clonotype. V gene TRBV3-1 combines with J gene TRBJ2-5; no clear D. Per the germline V gene, CDR1 is LGHDT and CDR2 is YNNKEL (reference sequence). There are 14 residues in the CDR3. Trimming stripped 0 bases from V and 3 bases from J, with 8 bases between. The DNA for the CDR3 is TGTGCCAGCAGCCAAGATACCGGTAAAGAGACCCAGTACTTC. Its translation: CASSQDTGKETQYF.

This clonotype was picked up many times. Here the CDR3 reads CSARDRVRNTEAFF. The CDR3 bases are TGCAGTGCTAGAGATCGAGTACGGAACACTGAAGCTTTCTTT. The genes are TRBV20-1 and TRBJ1-1; D call uncertain. Trimming stripped 0 bases from V and 1 base from J, with 9 bases between. The CDR3 is 14 amino acids. Germline lookup yields CDR1 DFQATT and CDR2 SNEGSKA (reference sequence).

The table lists this clonotype with many counts. The chain links TRBV13 to TRBJ2-7; D gene ambiguous. The germline CDR1 and CDR2 sequences are PRHDT and FYEKMQ (reference sequence). V was pared by 1 base and J by 5 bases, with 18 bases between. The CDR3 totals 16 residues. CDR3 coding DNA: TGTGCCAGCAGCTTAGCGTGGGGTGGGTACGTGAACGAGCAGTACTTC. This sequence encodes CASSLAWGGYVNEQYF.

This clonotype was counted ten times or more. The rearrangement joins TRBV5-1 to TRBJ2-5, with 10 bases fitting TRBD1. The germline CDR1 and CDR2 sequences are SGHRS and YFSETQ. The CDR3 length is 14 residues. The ends lost 7 bases at V and 2 bases at J; junction bases unmatched: 5. This CDR3 is CASRTGGNQETQYF. The CDR3 nucleotides read TGCGCCAGCCGGACAGGGGGGAATCAAGAGACCCAGTACTTC.

This clonotype was recorded at least ten times. This rearrangement joins TRBV6-2 or TRBV6-3 to TRBJ2-1; perhaps TRBD2 as D (6 bases). CDR1 is MNHEY, CDR2 SVGEGT, per germline. Trimming took 5 bases from V and 1 from J, leaving 18 bases between them. The CDR3 consists of 17 residues. CDR3 bases: TGTGCCAGCAGTACTCCCTTTGGGGGGACGTCCTACAATGAGCAGTTCTTC. The encoded protein is CASSTPFGGTSYNEQFF.

This clonotype was picked up many times. The chain carries TRBV7-2 and TRBJ2-3; tentatively, D is TRBD2 (6 bases). V was pared by 5 bases and J by 3 bases, with 12 bases between. The germline V gene encodes CDR1 SGHTA and CDR2 FQGNSA. This CDR3 has 14 amino acids. CDR3: CASSRRSGTDTQYF. CDR3 in DNA: TGTGCCAGCAGCCGCCGTAGCGGTACAGATACGCAGTATTTT. The whole variable domain, filled in from reference TRBV7-2 and TRBJ2-3, reads GAGVSQSPSNKVTEKGKDVELRCDPISGHTALYWYRQSLGQGLEFLIYFQGNSAPDKSGLPSDRFSAERTGGSVSTLTIQRTQQEDSAVYLCASSRRSGTDTQYFGPGTRLTVL.

This clonotype was seen ten or more times. The chain links TRBV5-1 to TRBJ2-1; D not resolved. CDR3 size: 13 residues. Germline V gene sequence: CDR1 SGHRS, CDR2 YFSETQ. Trimming stripped 1 base from V and 5 bases from J, with 7 bases between. CDR3 loop: CASSLSEDNEQFF. The DNA for the CDR3 is TGCGCCAGCAGCTTGAGTGAGGACAATGAGCAGTTCTTC.

This clonotype has a count of ten or more. This sequence joins TRBV12-3 or TRBV12-4 and TRBJ2-1; D might be TRBD1 (5 bases). The V end lost 5 bases, the J end lost 6 bases, and 14 bases lay between the germline ends. The CDR3 covers 14 residues. DNA for the CDR3: TGTGCCAGCAGTGGGGTAGGGGTTCGCAATGAGCAGTTCTTC. Translation gives CASSGVGVRNEQFF.

This clonotype appeared many times. The chain combines TRBV27 with TRBJ1-1; D is unresolved. This CDR3 contains 13 residues. Trimming took 5 bases from V and 0 from J, leaving 7 bases between them. The germline gives CDR1 MNHEY, CDR2 SMNVEV (reference sequence). The CDR3 nucleotides read TGTGCCAGCAGTAAGGGCTTGAACACTGAAGCTTTCTTT. Translated, it gives CASSKGLNTEAFF.

There are many counts of this clonotype. V usage is TRBV10-2 and J usage is TRBJ1-5, with no clear D. This CDR3 is built from 13 residues. Germline loops: CDR1 WSHSY, CDR2 SAAADI. The V gene lost 7 bases and the J gene lost 3 bases, with 10 bases spanning the gap. The DNA of the CDR3 is TGCGCCAGCATCGGAGGGCACAATCAGCCCCAGCATTTT. Its protein is CASIGGHNQPQHF.